The clone carrying this TCR beta chain was detected once. Its antigen is still unknown. The CDR3 has 13 amino acids. The germline CDR1 and CDR2 sequences are SGHKS and YYEKEE (reference sequence). V was trimmed by 4 bases and J by 5 bases, leaving 10 bases between them. The sample is drawn from a study of T cell responses to AZD1222 COVID-19 vaccine. Background on the study: Second doses were pooled across both intervals (about 4 or about 12 weeks). Study-level points and caveats: White British ancestry dominated among donors, who included more females, and clonal diversity was possibly underestimated.

Clones were sequenced by immunoSEQ multiplex PCR, and TCRdb holds only the in-frame ones, with some missing. Of 75,000 to 90,000 clones listed, under 90% were seen once; the top ten hold around 2%. The specimen was peripheral blood, collected on day 0 of AZD1222 vaccination. The TCR originated in an adult in good health. The chain joins TRBV5-5 to TRBJ1-5; D gene uncertain. The CDR3 nucleotides are TGTGCCAGCAGCGGAGAAGGCTATCAGCCCCAGCATTTT. It is translated as CASSGEGYQPQHF. The full variable domain, rest sourced from reference TRBV5-5 and TRBJ1-5, is DAGVTQSPTHLIKTRGQQVTLRCSPISGHKSVSWYQQVLGQGPQFIFQYYEKEERGRGNFPDRFSARQFPNYSSELNVNALLLGDSALYLCASSGEGYQPQHFGDGTRLSIL.